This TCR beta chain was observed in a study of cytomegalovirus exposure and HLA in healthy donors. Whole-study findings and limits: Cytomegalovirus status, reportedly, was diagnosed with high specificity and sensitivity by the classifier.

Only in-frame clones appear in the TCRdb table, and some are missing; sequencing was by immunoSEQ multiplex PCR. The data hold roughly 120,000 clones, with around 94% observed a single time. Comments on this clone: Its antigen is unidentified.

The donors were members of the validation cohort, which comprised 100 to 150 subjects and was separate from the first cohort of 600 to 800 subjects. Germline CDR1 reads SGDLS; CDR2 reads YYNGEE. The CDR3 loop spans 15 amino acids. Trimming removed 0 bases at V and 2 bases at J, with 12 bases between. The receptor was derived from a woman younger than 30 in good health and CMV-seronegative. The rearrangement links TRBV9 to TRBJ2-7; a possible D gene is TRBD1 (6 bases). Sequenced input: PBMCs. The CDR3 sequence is CASSVATGFTYEQYF. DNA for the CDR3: TGTGCCAGCAGCGTAGCTACAGGGTTTACCTACGAGCAGTACTTC.